This TCR beta chain is from a study of T-cell reconstitution after alpha-beta-depleted transplantation in children. To note about this clonotype: Its antigen remains unknown.

Preparation of the TCRbeta library used unique molecular identifiers. TCRdb reprocessed the PCR reads via MiXCR and lists one record per CDR3 protein. The table shows about 980,000 distinct CDR3 sequences, with about 30% occurring only once. Findings and limits, study-wide: A year had passed since transplant, and T-cell counts and diversity by then came mostly from newly produced T cells. Several hundred graft clones that had expanded were reportedly the source of alpha-beta T cells about two months after transplant.

Looked up from germline, CDR1 is DFQATT and CDR2 is SNEGSKA (reference sequence). With 6 bases removed from V and 4 bases from J, the gap between germline ends came to 11 bases. The CDR3 length is 12 residues. The sample here was PBMCs, mostly from graft donor cells, taken 360 days after TCRalphabeta/CD19-depleted stem cell transplant. The origin of this receptor is a boy under three years old who had a stem cell transplant for SCID, so the T cells may come from the graft donor. The V gene is TRBV20-1, the J gene TRBJ2-3; D ambiguous. Here the CDR3 reads CSATPGPDTQYF. CDR3 DNA: TGCAGTGCCACCCCAGGCCCAGATACGCAGTATTTT.